One sample yielded the 24 T cell receptor beta chains listed below, sequenced in a study of blood T cell repertoires in COVID-19. TCRdb's copy holds only in-frame clones and misses some; the assay was immunoSEQ multiplex PCR. The sample contains nearly 80,000 clones, roughly 80% of which appear only once. The sample was peripheral blood. These receptors were taken from an older woman with acute or convalescent COVID-19.

The rearrangement uses TRBV3-1 (or the pseudogene TRBV3-2) and TRBJ1-5, with a weak D call TRBD1 (6 bases). Trimming shortened V by 5 bases and J by 5 bases, and 7 bases separated the two germline ends. Germline loops: CDR1 LGHDT, CDR2 YNNKEL (reference sequence). The CDR3 has 12 amino acids. CDR3 residues: CASSRQDQPQHF. The CDR3 coding sequence is TGTGCCAGCAGCAGACAGGATCAGCCCCAGCATTTT.

The chain uses TRBV27 and TRBJ2-2, with 11 bases aligning to TRBD2. This CDR3 is 20 amino acids long. CDR1 is MNHEY, CDR2 SMNVEV, per germline (reference sequence). The J segment lost 4 bases and the V segment lost 6 bases, leaving 19 bases of the junction unmatched. The CDR3 loop is CASRARQGTRLAGRTGELFF. CDR3 sequence (DNA): TGTGCCAGCAGAGCGCGACAGGGGACCAGACTAGCGGGACGCACCGGGGAGCTGTTTTTT.

A remark on this clone: This specimen includes other DNA sequences encoding the same CDR3. This chain joins TRBV19 and TRBJ2-5; 7 bases are a match to TRBD1. This CDR3 has 12 amino acids. The trim removed 9 bases at V and 4 bases at J, leaving 5 bases unmatched. Germline V gene lookup returns CDR1 LNHDA and CDR2 SQIVND (reference sequence). CDR3 amino acids: CASSPGGETQYF. The CDR3 DNA reads as TGTGCCAGCTCTCCAGGGGGAGAGACCCAGTACTTC.

The table lists this clone with a few counts. The V call is TRBV11-3, the J call TRBJ2-5; the match to TRBD1 covers 7 bases. V lost 5 bases to trimming and J lost 0 bases; unmatched junction nucleotides: 3. The CDR3 loop spans 14 amino acids. CDR1 and CDR2 from the germline V gene are SGHNT and YENEEA. The CDR3 here is CASSLGQDQETQYF. In DNA form, the CDR3 reads TGTGCCAGCAGCCTTGGACAGGACCAAGAGACCCAGTACTTC.

The sample holds a few counts of this clone. This chain connects TRBV12-3 or TRBV12-4 to TRBJ1-5; 10 nucleotides align to TRBD1. CDR3 length: 13 amino acids. Trimming cost V 8 bases and J 6 bases; bases outside gene matches: 4. The CDR3 DNA follows: TGTGCCAGCTCTTGGACAGGGGGTCAGCCCCAGCATTTT. As protein: CASSWTGGQPQHF.

The gene calls are TRBV1 and TRBJ1-2; the table names TRBD1, a call not compared with the DNA. TRBV1 represents a pseudogene. The CDR3 is made up of 15 amino acids. The DNA of the CDR3 is TGCACCAGCAGCCAAGATCTTTCGGACAGCTATGGCTACACCTTC. Its protein is CTSSQDLSDSYGYTF.

This chain uses TRBV6-6 with TRBJ2-7; 13 bases map to TRBD2. After removal of 5 bases from V and 2 bases from J, the junction contained 3 bases not matched to a gene. The CDR3 is 15 residues long. Germline V lookup: CDR1 MNHNY, CDR2 SVGAGI (reference sequence). The CDR3 sequence: CASSTSGRGTYEQYF. In DNA form, the CDR3 reads TGTGCCAGCAGTACTAGCGGGAGGGGGACCTACGAGCAGTACTTC.

The chain links TRBV2 to TRBJ1-5; TRBD1 matches at 7 bases. Germline CDR1 is SNHLY and CDR2 is FYNNEI. Trimming took 5 bases from V and 6 from J; bases not matched to a gene: 4. The CDR3 totals 13 residues. CDR3 bases: TGTGCCAGCAGTCCGGGACAGAGTCAGCCCCAGCATTTT. Protein sequence: CASSPGQSQPQHF.

V usage is TRBV27 and J usage is TRBJ2-5, with TRBD2 identical over 7 bases. V gave up 7 bases and J gave up 5 bases; unmatched junction bases: 13. The CDR3 contains 15 residues. Germline V gene sequence: CDR1 MNHEY, CDR2 SMNVEV (reference sequence). CDR3 loop: CASNSVGRAEETQYF. In DNA, the CDR3 is TGTGCCAGCAACTCTGTAGGGAGGGCCGAGGAGACCCAGTACTTC.

The chain employs TRBV18 and TRBJ2-2, with 7 bases lining up with TRBD1. The CDR3 contains 17 residues. With V trimmed by 0 bases and J by 1 base, 5 bases remained unmatched. The germline gives CDR1 KGHSH, CDR2 LQKENI. The CDR3 reads CASSPPRTGVNTGELFF. In DNA form, the CDR3 reads TGTGCCAGCTCACCACCAAGGACAGGAGTGAACACCGGGGAGCTGTTTTTT.

The chain couples TRBV5-6 to TRBJ2-7; possibly TRBD2 for D (5 bases). CDR1 is SGHDT and CDR2 is YYEEEE in the germline V gene. Trimming shortened V by 2 bases and J by 4 bases, and 7 bases separated the two germline ends. The CDR3 runs to 12 residues. CDR3 sequence (DNA): TGTGCCAGCAGCTTCGGGGATTACGAGCAGTACTTC. Protein: CASSFGDYEQYF.

The DNA for the CDR3 is TGTGCCAGTAGTATAGATCTGACAAGCGAGCAGTACTTC. Protein product: CASSIDLTSEQYF. The chain uses TRBV19 and TRBJ2-7; D is undetermined. The CDR3 runs 13 residues. The V end lost 0 bases, the J end lost 6 bases, and 9 bases lay between the germline ends. Germline V gene data show CDR1 as LNHDA and CDR2 as SQIVND (reference sequence).

This chain uses TRBV5-4 with TRBJ1-2; TRBD1 aligns across 9 bases. V lost 1 base to trimming and J lost 5 bases; unmatched junction nucleotides: 3. CDR3 length equals 14 residues. Germline loops: CDR1 SGHNT, CDR2 YYREEE (reference sequence). CDR3 nucleotides: TGTGCCAGCAGCTTGAGTGACAGGGGGTATGGCTACACCTTC. This codes for CASSLSDRGYGYTF.

This rearrangement joins TRBV15 to TRBJ2-5, with 11 bases fitting TRBD1. V dropped 1 base and J dropped 1; count of bases not matched to a gene: 5. Germline assignment: CDR1 LNHNV and CDR2 YYDKDF (reference sequence). The CDR3 is 17 residues long. In nucleotides, the CDR3 is TGTGCCACCAGCAGAGTAACCGGGACAGGGGGCCAAGAGACCCAGTACTTC. This sequence encodes CATSRVTGTGGQETQYF.

The sample holds a few counts of this clone. V and J are TRBV6-6 and TRBJ2-7; 8 positions agree with TRBD1. Germline CDR1 and CDR2: MNHNY and SVGAGI (reference sequence). V shed 6 bases, J shed 2 bases, and the junction held 6 bases outside the gene matches. The CDR3 runs 14 residues. The CDR3 region is CASRGDRITYEQYF. CDR3 in DNA: TGTGCCAGCAGAGGGGACAGGATTACCTACGAGCAGTACTTC.

This chain links TRBV4-1 with TRBJ1-2, with D perhaps TRBD1 (6 bases). Germline assignment: CDR1 MGHRA and CDR2 YSYEKL. This CDR3 contains 13 residues. Trimming took off 4 bases at V and 10 bases at J, with 16 bases between the two ends. The CDR3 is CASSPLSTGSYTF. DNA for the CDR3: TGCGCCAGCAGCCCCCTCTCCACAGGGTCCTACACCTTC.

This rearrangement joins TRBV19 to TRBJ1-4; D ambiguous. This CDR3 is built from 15 residues. Trimming left V 5 bases short and J 4 bases short, with 14 bases between. The germline CDR1 and CDR2 sequences are LNHDA and SQIVND (reference sequence). DNA of the CDR3: TGTGCCAGTAGTGGCGGGCGGCAGAGTAATGAAAAACTGTTTTTT. Protein product: CASSGGRQSNEKLFF.

The chain recombines TRBV14 with TRBJ2-7, with D possibly being TRBD2 (6 bases). Germline V gene sequence: CDR1 SGHDN, CDR2 FVKESK. V was pared by 1 base and J by 2 bases, with 18 bases between. This CDR3 comprises 17 residues. The CDR3 loop is CASSQAVGLDVTYEQYF. The CDR3 coding sequence is TGTGCCAGCAGCCAAGCGGTGGGACTGGATGTTACCTACGAGCAGTACTTC.

This chain connects TRBV2 to TRBJ2-7, with a tentative D call TRBD2 (5 bases). The germline V and J ends were trimmed by 4 bases and 4 bases, with 14 bases remaining between them. Germline V CDR1 and CDR2: SNHLY, FYNNEI. CDR3 length: 14 residues. DNA for the CDR3: TGTGCCAGCAGTGGGTTTCGGGGTGCGTACGAGCAGTACTTC. Its translation: CASSGFRGAYEQYF.

V and J are TRBV6-5 and TRBJ1-5; D is uncertain. The CDR3 contains 16 residues. Trimming shortened V by 0 bases and J by 7 bases, and 16 bases separated the two germline ends. Germline values: CDR1 MNHEY, CDR2 SVGAGI. CDR3 in DNA: TGTGCCAGCAGTTACTCGATTTCGGAGGGTGGACAGCCCCAGCATTTT. Translation gives CASSYSISEGGQPQHF.

The chain has TRBV2 and TRBJ2-3; D gene uncertain. The germline V and J ends were trimmed by 6 bases and 0 bases, with 13 bases remaining between them. The germline V gene encodes CDR1 SNHLY and CDR2 FYNNEI. This CDR3 has 15 residues. CDR3 sequence: CASRTQYSSTDTQYF. Here the CDR3 DNA reads TGTGCCAGCAGGACTCAATACTCTAGCACAGATACGCAGTATTTT.

This rearrangement joins TRBV7-2 to TRBJ2-5; D remains ambiguous. The germline gives CDR1 SGHTA, CDR2 FQGNSA. V lost 1 base, J lost 4 bases, and 13 bases lay in between. The CDR3 covers 15 residues. CDR3 bases: TGTGCCAGCAGCTTAGACCATAGCCTGGCAGAGACCCAGTACTTC. As protein: CASSLDHSLAETQYF.

The chain is built from TRBV18 and TRBJ1-5; D gene ambiguous. V was trimmed by 1 base and J by 4 bases, leaving 5 bases between them. This CDR3 region has 13 residues. Germline values: CDR1 KGHSH, CDR2 LQKENI. CDR3 DNA sequence: TGTGCCAGCTCACCACTAGAAAATCAGCCCCAGCATTTT. Translated, it gives CASSPLENQPQHF.

This chain uses TRBV2 with TRBJ1-6; weak D call: TRBD1 (6 bases). CDR1 SNHLY and CDR2 FYNNEI come from the germline V gene. The CDR3 length is 16 residues. The V end lost 0 bases, the J end lost 7 bases, and 13 bases lay between the germline ends. CDR3 sequence reads: CASSEAQGQRNSPLHF. The CDR3 bases are TGTGCCAGCAGTGAAGCCCAGGGGCAACGGAATTCACCCCTCCACTTT.